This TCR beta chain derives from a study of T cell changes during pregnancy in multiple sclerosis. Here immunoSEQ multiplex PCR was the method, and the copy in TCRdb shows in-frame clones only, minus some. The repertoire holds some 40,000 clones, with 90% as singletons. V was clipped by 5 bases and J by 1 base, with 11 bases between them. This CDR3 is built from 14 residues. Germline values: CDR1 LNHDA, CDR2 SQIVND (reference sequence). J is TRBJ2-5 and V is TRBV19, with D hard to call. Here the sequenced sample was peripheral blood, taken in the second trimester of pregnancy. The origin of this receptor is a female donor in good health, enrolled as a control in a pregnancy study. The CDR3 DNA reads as TGTGCCAGTAGTGAAACTCCGCCCCAAGAGACCCAGTACTTC. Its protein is CASSETPPQETQYF.